This record covers a single T cell receptor beta chain. This clonotype was counted at least ten times. What antigen it recognizes has not been identified. The record has no base qualities; no much larger clone is one base away. The entry originates in a study of regulatory T cells in long-lasting Graves disease (dated by TCRdb to the early 2020s). In terms of the full investigation: Persistent Graves' disease meant more than 5 years of antithyroid drug treatment with TSH receptor autoantibodies that stayed positive. This study used TCR sequencing and RNA sequencing of peripheral blood to compare persistent Graves' disease patients against newly diagnosed Graves' disease patients. The study was registered as a clinical trial and conducted in China. TCR sequencing covered around 13 persistent and about 20 newly diagnosed Graves' disease patients, around 33 samples in total. On average, persistent Graves' disease patients in the clinical cohort had been on antithyroid drugs for around ten years.

CDR3 length: 14 amino acids, cysteine to phenylalanine. The read is trimmed to its CDR3 DNA, 42 bases read in frame from base 1. From the germline V gene, CDR1 is SNHLY and CDR2 is FYNNEI. V trim: 5 bases; J trim: 5 bases; unmatched bases: 7. Explained via the paper, the time point label denotes: persistent/refractory GD, antithyroid drugs over 5 years with positive TRAb. RNA was extracted from PBMCs in TRIzol for both TCR sequencing and RNA sequencing. The diagnosis of Graves' disease followed American Thyroid Association guidelines. The patients came from an endocrinology department in Xi'an, China. From each patient, around 8.3 milliliters of peripheral blood was collected into an EDTA anticoagulant tube. Ficoll Paque Plus density gradient separation was used to isolate PBMCs, and no further T cell sorting was done. An Agilent 2100 Bioanalyzer and agarose gel were used to check RNA quality, and a NanoDrop 2000 was used to measure RNA concentration.

Here is what the overall study found, with its caveats: Persistent Graves' disease patients showed lower TCR Shannon entropy and fewer highly expanded clones than newly diagnosed patients, suggesting clonal expansion. Only peripheral blood was studied, because thyroid tissue, the primary lesion, was inaccessible. Persistent patients shared more public clonotypes among themselves (under 3,000) than newly diagnosed patients did (about 900). Persistent disease showed preferential use of TRBV28, TRBJ1-2 and TRBJ2-5, whereas newly diagnosed disease favored TRBV20-1 and TRBJ2-1. Only the TCR beta chain was sequenced and analyzed. The authors noted that the small sample size was a limitation that may lower accuracy.

The library relied on multiplex PCR. TCRdb names Illumina HiSeq 4000 as the instrument used. To build TCR beta libraries, CDR3 regions were amplified by Arm-PCR using iRepertoire HTBI primers. Before sequencing, the PCR products underwent gel purification. On the authors' methods: Gene usage analysis of CDR3 amino acid clonotypes used the approximately 62 TRBV and around 13 TRBJ segments found across samples. COPE and FqMerger were used to merge the filtered high-quality paired reads into contigs. BLAST was used to align contigs to IMGT TRBV, TRBD and TRBJ reference genes, with CDR3 defined following IMGT. Any clonotype with a frequency above 0.1% was classified as a highly expanded clone. Shannon entropy was used to measure repertoire diversity, and the Gini coefficient was used to measure V-J evenness. A clonotype was considered public if more than one individual shared it. TCRdb handled the public reads itself, with Q25 trimming in fastp and clone calling in MiXCR, and kept productive beta chains. Identical CDR3 protein sequences are pooled into one entry, listed with their most common genes and DNA. The V and J calls shown here were made by TCRdb, not taken from the authors' results. Here the sample has roughly 360,000 distinct CDR3 sequences; roughly 25% occur a single time. In total, the top ten clones hold approximately 27% of the sample.

This TCR came from a woman aged 40 to 55 with Graves disease. Donor details come from another sample of the same person, matched by shared clones. The specimen comprised peripheral blood mononuclear cells (PBMCs), sampled when the disease was refractory, from a patient treated with antithyroid drugs. The chain is made from TRBV2 and TRBJ2-7; 9 bases in between match TRBD2. The CDR3 has the sequence CASSRGLARHEQYF. The DNA reads TGTGCCAGCAGTAGGGGACTAGCTCGGCACGAGCAGTACTTC.